The entry below describes one T cell receptor (beta chain). Data came from immunoSEQ multiplex PCR; TCRdb stores just in-frame clones and leaves some out. The sample includes about 55,000 clones, about nine tenths of them seen just once. This entry belongs to a study of blood T cell repertoires in COVID-19. CDR3 length equals 16 residues. Trimming removed 3 bases from V and 3 bases from J, with 17 bases in between. CDR1 is LNHDA, CDR2 SQIVND, per germline (reference sequence). Sequenced: peripheral blood. V usage is TRBV19 and J usage is TRBJ1-2, with D tentatively TRBD1 (6 bases). The origin of this receptor is a man aged 40-50 years with acute or convalescent COVID-19. The CDR3 region has the DNA TGTGCCAGTAGTATGGCCCAGGGGTCTAGGGACTATGGCTACACCTTC. It encodes CASSMAQGSRDYGYTF.